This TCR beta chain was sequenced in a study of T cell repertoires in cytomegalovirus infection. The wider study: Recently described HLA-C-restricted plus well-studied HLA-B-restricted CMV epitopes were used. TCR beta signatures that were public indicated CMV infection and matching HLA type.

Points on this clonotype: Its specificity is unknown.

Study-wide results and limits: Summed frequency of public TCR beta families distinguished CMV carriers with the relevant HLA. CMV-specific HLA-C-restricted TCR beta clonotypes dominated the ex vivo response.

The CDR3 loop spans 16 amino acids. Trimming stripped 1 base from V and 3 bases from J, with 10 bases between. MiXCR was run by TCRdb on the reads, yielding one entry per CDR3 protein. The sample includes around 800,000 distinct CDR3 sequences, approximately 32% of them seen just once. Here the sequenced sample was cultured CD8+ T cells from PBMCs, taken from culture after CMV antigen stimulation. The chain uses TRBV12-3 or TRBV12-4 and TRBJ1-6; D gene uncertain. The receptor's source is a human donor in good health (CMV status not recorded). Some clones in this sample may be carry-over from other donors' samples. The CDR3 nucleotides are TGTGCCAGCAGTTTAGTCGGCCCTATCTATAATTCACCCCTCCACTTT. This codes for CASSLVGPIYNSPLHF.